This T cell receptor beta chain was found in a study of beta chain features in type 1 diabetes. As for the study in general: Similarity in age, gender and cell yields was seen between patients and healthy donors.

CDR3 length: 13 amino acids. Germline V CDR1 and CDR2: SNHLY, FYNNEI. V dropped 1 base and J dropped 4 bases, with 7 bases sitting between them. This clone was observed a few times. The isolated RNA, all of it, was reverse transcribed, so expressed TCRB transcripts were what got sequenced. Using immunoSEQ multiplex PCR, the repertoire was profiled, and TCRdb retains in-frame clones only, with some absent. Of about 900,000 clones in the sample, under 20% are singletons; the top ten hold 0.023%. Sequencing was carried out using naive CD4+ T cells from blood. This TCR was sampled from a woman aged 18-30 years in good health. The chain links TRBV2 to TRBJ2-5; D ambiguous. The CDR3 nucleotides read TGTGCCAGCAGTGAAGAGGTCATAGAGACCCAGTACTTC. Encoded protein: CASSEEVIETQYF. The variable domain in full, completed from reference TRBV2 and TRBJ2-5, reads EPEVTQTPSHQVTQMGQEVILRCVPISNHLYFYWYRQILGQKVEFLVSFYNNEISEKSEIFDDQFSVERPDGSNFTLKIRSTKLEDSAMYFCASSEEVIETQYFGPGTRLLVL.